The source of this T cell receptor (beta chain) is a study of regulatory T cells in long-lasting Graves disease. The sample's time point: newly diagnosed GD, antithyroid drugs for less than 3 months. Making the TCR library involved RNA that had been extracted from PBMCs. This clonotype was recorded at least ten times. For TCR beta, libraries came from iRepertoire HTBI primers and Arm-PCR of CDR3 regions. From the multiplex PCR reads, TCRdb called clonotypes with MiXCR, one entry per CDR3 protein. The sample yields 400,000 to 550,000 distinct CDR3 sequences, 16% seen once. This CDR3 has 12 amino acids. Germline V gene lookup returns CDR1 MDHEN and CDR2 SYDVKM. V shed 7 bases and J shed 4 bases, with 10 bases lying between them. This sample was shared with a second study, whose subject was T cells in Graves' hyperthyroidism and ophthalmopathy.

The chain uses TRBV28 and TRBJ1-1; possibly TRBD1 for D (5 bases). Sequenced material: peripheral blood mononuclear cells (PBMCs), taken at new diagnosis, from a patient treated with antithyroid drugs. This clonotype originated in a woman between 18 and 29 years old with Graves disease. This chain's CDR3 is CASKGLTTEAFF. The CDR3 DNA reads TGTGCCAGCAAGGGACTCACCACTGAAGCTTTCTTT.